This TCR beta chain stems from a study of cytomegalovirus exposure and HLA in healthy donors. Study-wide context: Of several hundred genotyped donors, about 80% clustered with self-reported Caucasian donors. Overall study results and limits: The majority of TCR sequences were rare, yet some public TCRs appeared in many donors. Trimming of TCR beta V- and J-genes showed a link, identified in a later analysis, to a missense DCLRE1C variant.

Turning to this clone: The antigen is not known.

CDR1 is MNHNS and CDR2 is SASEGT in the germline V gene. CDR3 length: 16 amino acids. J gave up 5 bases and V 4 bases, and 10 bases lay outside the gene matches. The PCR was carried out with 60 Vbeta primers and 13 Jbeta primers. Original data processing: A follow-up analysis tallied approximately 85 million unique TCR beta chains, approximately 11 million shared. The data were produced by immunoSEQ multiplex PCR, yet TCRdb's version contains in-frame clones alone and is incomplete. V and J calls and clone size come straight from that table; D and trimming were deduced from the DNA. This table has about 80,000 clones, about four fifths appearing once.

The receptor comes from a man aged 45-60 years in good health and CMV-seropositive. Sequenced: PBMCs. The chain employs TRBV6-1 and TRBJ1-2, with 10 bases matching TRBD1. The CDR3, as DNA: TGTGCCAGCAGTGTTGGTACCGGGACAGGGGTTTATGGCTACACCTTC. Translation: CASSVGTGTGVYGYTF.